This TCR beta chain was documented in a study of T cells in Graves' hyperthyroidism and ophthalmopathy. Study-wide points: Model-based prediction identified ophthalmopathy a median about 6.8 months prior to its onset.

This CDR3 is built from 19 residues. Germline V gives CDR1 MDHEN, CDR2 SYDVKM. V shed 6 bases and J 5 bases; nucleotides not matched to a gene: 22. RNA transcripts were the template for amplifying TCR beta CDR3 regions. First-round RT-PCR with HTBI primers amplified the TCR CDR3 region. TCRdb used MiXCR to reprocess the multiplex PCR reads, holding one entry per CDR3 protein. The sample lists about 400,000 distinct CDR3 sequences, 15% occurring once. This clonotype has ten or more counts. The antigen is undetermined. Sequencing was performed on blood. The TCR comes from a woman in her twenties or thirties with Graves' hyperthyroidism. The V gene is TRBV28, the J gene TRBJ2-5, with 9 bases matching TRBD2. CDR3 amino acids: CASRNKGPVVAGVGETQYF. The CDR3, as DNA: TGTGCCAGCAGAAACAAAGGGCCCGTGGTAGCGGGAGTTGGGGAGACCCAGTACTTC.